This is a list of T cell receptor beta chains from one sample in a study of blood T cell repertoires in COVID-19. Clones were read by immunoSEQ multiplex PCR, and TCRdb kept only the in-frame ones, dropping some. The table includes some 67,000 clones, 87% detected once. Sequencing was carried out using peripheral blood. All receptors derive from a man aged 50 to 60 with active COVID-19. Both conserved end residues are part of each CDR3. The D gene is left open where the match is weak. Expanded clones get a size class; other rows say once, few or many, or leave the size out.

v_gene,j_gene,abundance,d_gene,CDR3aa,CDR3nt
TRBV11-3,TRBJ2-5,few,TRBD2,CASSDSLAERGYWTQETQYF,TGTGCCAGCAGCGATTCACTAGCGGAGAGGGGGTATTGGACGCAAGAGACCCAGTACTTC
TRBV5-4,TRBJ2-7,-,TRBD2,CASSLMASGSYEQYF,TGTGCCAGCAGCTTGATGGCTAGCGGGAGTTACGAGCAGTACTTC
TRBV6-6,TRBJ1-2,-,TRBD1,CASSDRGGYGYTF,TGTGCCAGCAGTGACAGGGGAGGATATGGCTACACCTTC
TRBV29-1,TRBJ2-5,-,-,CSVEGGRVGPQETQYF,TGCAGCGTTGAAGGAGGGCGGGTCGGTCCACAAGAGACCCAGTACTTC
TRBV18,TRBJ2-1,-,-,CASSSTGASYNEQFF,TGTGCCAGCTCATCGACAGGTGCCTCCTACAATGAGCAGTTCTTC
TRBV5-1,TRBJ2-1,-,TRBD2,CASSLSLADNNEQFF,TGCGCCAGCAGCTTATCACTAGCGGATAACAATGAGCAGTTCTTC
TRBV27,TRBJ2-7,-,TRBD1,CASSPGTGGFNEQYF,TGTGCCAGCAGTCCAGGGACAGGGGGCTTCAACGAGCAGTACTTC
TRBV4-3,TRBJ2-3,-,TRBD2,CASSQALLAGGPYTQYF,TGCGCCAGCAGCCAAGCCCTTCTCGCGGGAGGGCCATATACGCAGTATTTT
TRBV15,TRBJ2-1,-,-,CATSRDLERSNEQFF,TGTGCCACCAGCAGAGATCTTGAACGTAGCAATGAGCAGTTCTTC
TRBV12-5,TRBJ1-2,-,-,CASGLGSAAGYTF,TGTGCTAGTGGTTTGGGGTCCGCGGCGGGCTATACCTTC
TRBV6-1,TRBJ1-2,-,-,CASSEMAGQHYGYTF,TGTGCCAGCAGTGAAATGGCTGGGCAGCACTATGGCTACACCTTC
TRBV7-3,TRBJ2-7,-,-,CASSPRRRGSYEQYF,TGTGCCAGCAGCCCCAGGCGGAGGGGTTCCTACGAGCAGTACTTC
TRBV5-6,TRBJ1-1,-,-,CASSPQGFRNTEAFF,TGTGCCAGCAGTCCCCAGGGATTCCGTAACACTGAAGCTTTCTTT
TRBV28,TRBJ1-2,once,TRBD1,CASTVIRGRGNYGYTF,TGTGCCAGCACCGTAATAAGGGGGCGTGGAAACTATGGCTACACCTTC
TRBV11-3,TRBJ2-3,-,-,CASSSAVFDTQYF,TGTGCCAGCAGCTCCGCGGTTTTCGATACGCAGTATTTT
TRBV3-1/TRBV3-2,TRBJ1-1,-,TRBD1,CASSQGQKNTEAFF,TGTGCCAGCAGCCAGGGACAGAAAAACACTGAAGCTTTCTTT
TRBV27,TRBJ1-1,-,TRBD1,CASSWGQGIKVGTEAFF,TGTGCCAGCAGTTGGGGACAGGGAATAAAGGTGGGCACTGAAGCTTTCTTT
TRBV28,TRBJ1-5,-,-,CASSRTVSSNQPQHF,TGTGCCAGCAGCCGGACTGTTAGCAGCAATCAGCCCCAGCATTTT
TRBV20-1,TRBJ1-6,-,-,CSARGRSPLHF,TGCAGTGCAAGGGGTCGCTCACCCCTCCACTTT
TRBV12-3/TRBV12-4,TRBJ1-2,-,TRBD1,CASSPQGDYGYTF,TGTGCCAGCAGTCCCCAGGGGGACTATGGCTACACCTTC
TRBV6-2/TRBV6-3,TRBJ2-3,-,-,CASSYALGDTQYF,TGTGCCAGCAGTTATGCACTAGGGGATACGCAGTATTTT
TRBV6-2/TRBV6-3,TRBJ2-5,-,TRBD1,CASSKDRARQETQYF,TGTGCCAGCAGTAAGGACAGGGCGAGGCAAGAGACCCAGTACTTC
TRBV18,TRBJ2-7,-,TRBD2,CASSPLAGVDEQYF,TGTGCCAGCTCACCTTTAGCGGGAGTCGACGAGCAGTACTTC
TRBV14,TRBJ1-4,-,-,CASSQGGSYNEKLFF,TGTGCCAGCAGCCAAGGGGGCAGCTATAATGAAAAACTGTTTTTT
TRBV27,TRBJ2-3,-,-,CASRLSGVVADTQYF,TGTGCCAGCAGACTCTCAGGGGTGGTCGCAGATACGCAGTATTTT
TRBV12-5,TRBJ2-1,few,-,CASGLEIGQGIPEQFF,TGTGCTAGTGGTTTGGAAATCGGTCAGGGAATACCTGAGCAGTTCTTC
TRBV6-8,TRBJ1-1,-,-,CATPDSHLTCPNTEAFF,TGTGCCACCCCGGACTCCCATTTAACGTGCCCGAACACTGAAGCTTTCTTT
TRBV7-2,TRBJ2-7,-,TRBD2,CASSFNSGRSSYEQYF,TGTGCCAGCAGCTTTAATAGCGGGAGATCCTCCTACGAGCAGTACTTC
TRBV28,TRBJ2-1,-,-,CASSLGLRNEQFF,TGTGCCAGCAGTTTGGGCCTAAGGAATGAGCAGTTCTTC
TRBV19,TRBJ1-5,once,TRBD1,CASSKDRGRNQPQHF,TGTGCCAGTAGTAAGGACAGGGGGCGTAATCAGCCCCAGCATTTT
TRBV4-2,TRBJ2-7,-,TRBD1,CASSQLGQGLYEQYF,TGTGCCAGCAGCCAATTGGGACAGGGCCTATACGAGCAGTACTTC
TRBV5-1,TRBJ2-1,-,TRBD1,CASRGTGPYNEQFF,TGCGCCAGCAGGGGGACAGGGCCCTACAATGAGCAGTTCTTC
TRBV5-1,TRBJ2-1,-,TRBD1,CASSADRGGFSYNEQFF,TGCGCCAGCAGCGCGGACAGGGGGGGCTTCTCCTACAATGAGCAGTTCTTC
TRBV6-5,TRBJ2-3,-,-,CASSYGGTTDTQYF,TGTGCCAGCAGTTACGGCGGGACCACAGATACGCAGTATTTT
TRBV6-5,TRBJ2-7,-,TRBD1,CASRTGSEQYF,TGTGCCAGCAGGACAGGGTCCGAGCAGTACTTC
TRBV6-2/TRBV6-3,TRBJ2-1,-,TRBD2,CASSRSTGLEMYNEQFF,TGTGCCAGCAGCCGCTCGACGGGACTAGAGATGTACAATGAGCAGTTCTTC
TRBV18,TRBJ2-1,few,-,CASSPSPGNDEQFF,TGTGCCAGCTCACCAAGTCCAGGGAATGATGAGCAGTTCTTC
TRBV24-1,TRBJ2-2,-,TRBD2,CATSDLVRGDTGELFF,TGTGCCACCAGTGATTTAGTGCGGGGGGACACCGGGGAGCTGTTTTTT
TRBV6-6,TRBJ2-1,few,TRBD2,CASSKGLVIFNEQFF,TGTGCCAGCAGCAAGGGACTAGTTATTTTCAATGAGCAGTTCTTC
TRBV5-5,TRBJ1-1,once,TRBD1,CASSTTRTGGGAFF,TGTGCCAGCAGTACCACCCGAACAGGGGGGGGTGCTTTCTTT
TRBV6-5,TRBJ2-3,-,-,CASSFLGTDTQYF,TGTGCCAGCAGTTTTCTTGGCACAGATACGCAGTATTTT